This TCR beta chain is from a study of neurological immune-mediated disorders. This clonotype was counted at least ten times. Volunteers from a blood bank in Maryland, USA, constituted the healthy controls. The V and J ends lost 6 bases and 5 bases respectively, with 16 bases between them. Germline lookup yields CDR1 SGHTA and CDR2 FQGNSA. CDR3 length equals 14 residues. TCRdb re-called the 5' RACE reads through MiXCR, storing one row per CDR3 protein. In the table there are roughly 80,000 distinct CDR3 sequences, about 15% of which are singletons. The sequence derives from a woman aged 40 to 55 in good health. The sequenced sample was PBMCs. The chain uses TRBV7-2 and TRBJ2-5; D may be TRBD1 (5 bases). The CDR3 DNA is TGTGCCAGCAGTTATACAAGGGGCGGCGAGACCCAGTACTTC. It is translated as CASSYTRGGETQYF.